This T cell receptor beta chain was retrieved from a study of PD-L1 blockade in urothelial cancer. Overall study context: Men with urothelial cancer arising in the bladder made up about nine tenths of the roughly 29 patients. At 3 weeks after treatment start (second dose) and again at 6 weeks, blood was analyzed. The median number of T cells present in blood samples was 130,000 to 150,000.

Germline V gene lookup returns CDR1 SGHTA and CDR2 FQGNSA. This CDR3 spans 13 amino acids. Trimming took off 4 bases at V and 6 bases at J, with 13 bases between the two ends. Each PCR received spiked synthetic TCR analog templates. Produced via immunoSEQ multiplex PCR; TCRdb's table is partial and in-frame only. The table lists about 39,000 clones, around 89% of them singletons. Judged by abundance, this clone is medium-sized. Sample: PBMCs, taken around atezolizumab (anti-PD-L1) treatment. This chain links TRBV7-2 with TRBJ2-7; D is ambiguous. This sequence originates from a man aged 60 to 75 with urothelial cancer. The CDR3 loop is CASSSPSFLEQYF. The DNA for the CDR3 is TGTGCCAGCAGCTCCCCTTCTTTCCTCGAGCAGTACTTC.